The rows below give T cell receptor beta chains drawn from one sample of a study of T cell changes during pregnancy in multiple sclerosis. Sequencing was performed with immunoSEQ multiplex PCR; in TCRdb, only in-frame clones are kept and a portion is missing. The sample has roughly 57,000 clones; 90% are singletons. The material sequenced was CD8+ T cells from peripheral blood mononuclear cells, taken before pregnancy. These receptors came from a female donor with multiple sclerosis, enrolled in a pregnancy study. Both conserved end residues are trimmed from each CDR3. Each record gives: clone size, J gene, V gene, CDR3 protein. Size tells how often a clone was seen (once, few, many) or the class of an expanded clone, and some rows leave it out.

few,TRBJ1-5,TRBV19,ASSIAGRAFEPQH
NA,TRBJ1-4,TRBV4-3,ASSRSSATGIIHEKLF
NA,TRBJ2-7,TRBV9,ASSVGQSYEQY
NA,TRBJ1-4,TRBV5-1,ASSLAVGSRVKLF
NA,TRBJ1-4,TRBV15,ATSPGGQEKLF
NA,TRBJ2-3,TRBV9,ASSSPLAGGPRDTQY
once,TRBJ2-7,TRBV18,ASSPGGALEQY
NA,TRBJ2-1,TRBV27,ASSLPSKGLALYNEQF
NA,TRBJ2-3,TRBV9,ASSVRERGPSTDTQY
NA,TRBJ1-1,TRBV4-1,ASSYPGEGPNTEAF
NA,TRBJ1-1,TRBV7-3,ASSLTLNTEAF
NA,TRBJ2-3,TRBV12-5,ASGSQGSGTDTQY
NA,TRBJ1-2,TRBV5-6,ASSTGTEGYT
NA,TRBJ2-5,TRBV9,ASSVRLAETQY
NA,TRBJ2-5,TRBV7-7,ASSLGGLAGVPAQETQY
NA,TRBJ2-7,TRBV4-3,ASSQDSGQSSYEQY
once,TRBJ1-1,TRBV5-1,ASSLVSPPGMAEAF
once,TRBJ2-1,TRBV9,ASRGGPSGDNEQF
NA,TRBJ1-3,TRBV6-6,ASSAPGNTIY
NA,TRBJ1-1,TRBV15,ATSLGGMDTEAF
NA,TRBJ1-3,TRBV10-1,ASRTGGMTIY
few,TRBJ1-4,TRBV5-5,ASSWTGEELF
NA,TRBJ2-3,TRBV29-1,SVEGGDSSTDTQY
NA,TRBJ1-1,TRBV5-1,ASSLGQGVNTEAF
NA,TRBJ1-1,TRBV15,ATSSNRDGNTEAF
NA,TRBJ1-3,TRBV2,ASRGTRNSGNTIY
NA,TRBJ1-6,TRBV6-5,ASCQGGESPLH
NA,TRBJ2-1,TRBV13,ASSSAQPPSNEQF
NA,TRBJ2-6,TRBV2,ASSAGSSGANVLT
NA,TRBJ1-2,TRBV7-9,ASSSGQPYGYT
NA,TRBJ2-7,TRBV6-5,ASSSNRGYEQY
NA,TRBJ1-2,TRBV5-4,ASSLGTGGPLSYGYT
once,TRBJ2-7,TRBV11-2,ASSFRLSGGTFYEQY
NA,TRBJ2-6,TRBV25-1,ASSGTENPSGANVLT
NA,TRBJ2-5,TRBV15,ATGRELTLQETQY
NA,TRBJ1-4,TRBV10-3,AISESGGSEKLF
once,TRBJ1-5,TRBV2,ASSEARGMGQPQH
NA,TRBJ1-1,TRBV6-7,ASSGPGGDKNTEAF
NA,TRBJ2-2,TRBV6-1,GTQGDTGELF
NA,TRBJ1-1,TRBV6-4,ASSRDSQYTEAF
once,TRBJ2-7,TRBV27,ASSQGAGRGNYEQY
NA,TRBJ2-7,TRBV10-3,AISPGGYEQY
NA,TRBJ2-7,TRBV6-5,ASSYRGGANEQY
NA,TRBJ2-5,TRBV6-1,ASRIGTVPQETQY
NA,TRBJ2-7,TRBV6-6,ASTFGRGVEEQY
NA,TRBJ2-7,TRBV9,ASSAGTLSYEQY
NA,TRBJ2-3,TRBV6-5,ASEQGGTDTQY
NA,TRBJ2-1,TRBV27,ASSWGSTYNEQF
NA,TRBJ2-7,TRBV10-3,AIRSGTYEQY
once,TRBJ2-5,TRBV7-6,ASSPPRGSAKETQY
once,TRBJ2-5,TRBV4-3,ASSDTSGEQETQY
NA,TRBJ2-3,TRBV4-2,ASSLGGGGISDTQY
NA,TRBJ1-1,TRBV27,ASSPRTTAYVEAF
NA,TRBJ1-6,TRBV6-5,ASSYHGAGHNSPLH
NA,TRBJ1-1,TRBV9,ASSVGGGITEAF
NA,TRBJ1-2,TRBV28,ASSFNHLGQGGWLGDYGYT
NA,TRBJ1-2,TRBV7-9,ASSLGDIYGYT
NA,TRBJ2-7,TRBV29-1,SVEDRDRVNYEQY
NA,TRBJ2-3,TRBV6-5,ASSYSLRDTDTQY
NA,TRBJ1-2,TRBV9,ASSGKTGGHSSANYGYT